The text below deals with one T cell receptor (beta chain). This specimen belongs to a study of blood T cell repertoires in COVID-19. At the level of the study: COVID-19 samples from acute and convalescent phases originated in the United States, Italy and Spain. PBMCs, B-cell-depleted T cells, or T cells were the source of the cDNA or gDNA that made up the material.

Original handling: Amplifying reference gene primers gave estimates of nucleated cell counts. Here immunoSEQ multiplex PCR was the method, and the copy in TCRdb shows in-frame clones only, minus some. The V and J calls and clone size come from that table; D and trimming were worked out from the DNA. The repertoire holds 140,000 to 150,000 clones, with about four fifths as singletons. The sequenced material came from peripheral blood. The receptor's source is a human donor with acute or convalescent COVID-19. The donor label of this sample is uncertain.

The CDR3 bases are TGTGCCAGCAGCTACGGGGGGGGAGACACTGAAGCTTTCTTT. Translating it yields CASSYGGGDTEAFF. The chain employs TRBV7-8 and TRBJ1-1; possibly TRBD1 for D (5 bases). From germline, CDR1 is SGHVS and CDR2 FQNEAQ. V was pared by 4 bases and J by 3 bases, with 12 bases between. The CDR3 sequence is 14 residues long. The variable domain in full, with the rest retrieved from reference TRBV7-8 and TRBJ1-1, is GAGVSQSPRYKVAKRGQDVALRCDPISGHVSLFWYQQALGQGPEFLTYFQNEAQLDKSGLPSDRFFAERPEGSVSTLKIQRTQQEDSAVYLCASSYGGGDTEAFFGQGTRLTVV.